A selection of T cell receptor beta chains follows, all from one sample in a study of cytomegalovirus exposure and HLA in healthy donors. Repertoires were generated with immunoSEQ multiplex PCR, while TCRdb's copy carries only in-frame clones and drops some. The sample holds about 61,000 clones; more than 80% are singletons and the top ten take approximately 1.5%. Specimen: PBMCs. The source is a man aged 30 to 39 in good health and CMV-seropositive. The CDR3 runs from the conserved cysteine through the conserved F or W. D genes are given only for firm matches. Expanded clones get a size class; other rows say once, few or many, or leave the size out.

>TRBV7-3|TRBD2|TRBJ2-7|.
TGTGCCAGCAGTATAAACGCCACACCGGGACTAGCGGGTCAATCCTACGAGCAGTACTTC
CASSINATPGLAGQSYEQYF
>TRBV7-9|.|TRBJ2-1|.
TGTGCCAGCAGCTCCCCCGGAGGAGTCCACAATGAGCAGTTCTTC
CASSSPGGVHNEQFF
>TRBV10-3|TRBD2|TRBJ2-7|.
TGTGCCATCAGGGGACTAGCGGGAGTGGGCTACGAGCAGTACTTC
CAIRGLAGVGYEQYF
>TRBV5-8|.|TRBJ1-4|.
TGTGCCAGCAGCTTGGGGCTTTCCGACAGAAGTGAAAAACTGTTTTTT
CASSLGLSDRSEKLFF
>TRBV6-1|TRBD1|TRBJ2-7|.
TGTGCCATCAGTGACCCGGGACAGGGCTTTACCTACGAGCAGTACTTC
CAISDPGQGFTYEQYF
>TRBV19|TRBD1|TRBJ1-1|.
TGTGCCAGTAGTAGGGACAGGCGGATGAACACTGAAGCTTTCTTT
CASSRDRRMNTEAFF
>TRBV11-1|TRBD2|TRBJ2-3|.
TGTGCCAGCAGCTTACGGTTGGGACTAGCGGGAGAGACAGATACGCAGTATTTT
CASSLRLGLAGETDTQYF
>TRBV25-1|.|TRBJ2-7|few
TGTGCCAGCATCCGATCAGGGGCCTACGAGCAGTACTTC
CASIRSGAYEQYF
>TRBV7-3|TRBD2|TRBJ2-1|.
TGTGCCAGCAGCTTAAATCGAATTAGCGGGAATGAGCAGTTCTTC
CASSLNRISGNEQFF
>TRBV11-3|.|TRBJ1-4|.
TGTGCCAGCAGCTACGGGGGGGTCCCGGAAAAACTGTTTTTT
CASSYGGVPEKLFF
>TRBV5-6|.|TRBJ2-1|.
TGTGCCAGCAGCTTGGATCACAACAATGAGCAGTTCTTC
CASSLDHNNEQFF
>TRBV30|TRBD2|TRBJ2-7|.
TGTGCCTCTCTAGCGGGAGAAAACTACGAGCAGTACTTC
CASLAGENYEQYF
>TRBV6-6|.|TRBJ1-1|.
TGTGCCAGCAGTTACGGGGGCACTGGTGGCACTGAAGCTTTCTTT
CASSYGGTGGTEAFF
>TRBV7-2|.|TRBJ2-2|.
TGTGCCAGCAGCTTAGCGTTCAGGGCGAACACCGGGGAGCTGTTTTTT
CASSLAFRANTGELFF
>TRBV4-1|.|TRBJ2-1|.
TGCGCCAGCAGCCAAGATCTAATGGCGGGGTCTTACAATGAGCAGTTCTTC
CASSQDLMAGSYNEQFF
>TRBV10-3|.|TRBJ2-3|once
TGTGCCATCAGTGGACCTTCCACGGGAGATACGCAGTATTTT
CAISGPSTGDTQYF
>TRBV5-4|TRBD2|TRBJ2-7|.
TGTGCCAGCAGCCCGGGACTAGCGGGAGGACACGAGCAGTACTTC
CASSPGLAGGHEQYF
>TRBV7-2|TRBD2|TRBJ2-3|.
TGTGCCAGCAGCTCGGGACTACCGAGCGCCGATACGCAGTATTTT
CASSSGLPSADTQYF
>TRBV2|TRBD1|TRBJ1-5|.
TGTGCCAGCAGTTCGTATTCCGGGACAGGGGACTTTAATCAGCCCCAGCATTTT
CASSSYSGTGDFNQPQHF
>TRBV27|.|TRBJ1-1|.
TGTGCCAGCAGTTGGGTGGGGGGTGAGGACACTGAAGCTTTCTTT
CASSWVGGEDTEAFF
>TRBV5-1|TRBD1|TRBJ2-7|.
TGCGCCAGCAGAACGGGACAGGGTAATCCAAGGAGCTCCTACGAGCAGTACTTC
CASRTGQGNPRSSYEQYF
>TRBV15|.|TRBJ1-2|.
TGTGCCACCAGCAGAGAGAGGAGCTATGGCTACACCTTC
CATSRERSYGYTF
>TRBV4-1|TRBD2|TRBJ2-1|.
TGCGCCAGCAGCCAAGTAGGGACTAGCGGGATGAAATTCTACAATGAGCAGTTCTTC
CASSQVGTSGMKFYNEQFF
>TRBV7-2|.|TRBJ1-3|.
TGTGCCAGCAGCTTTTTCAATGGAAACACCATATATTTT
CASSFFNGNTIYF
>TRBV4-3|.|TRBJ2-3|.
TGCGCCAGCAGCCAAGTTGAAGCGGAAGGTAAAGATACGCAGTATTTT
CASSQVEAEGKDTQYF
>TRBV5-4|TRBD2|TRBJ2-5|.
TGTGCCAGCAGCTTGAGGCTAGCGGGAGGGGAGACCCAGTACTTC
CASSLRLAGGETQYF
>TRBV4-1|TRBD1|TRBJ2-3|.
TGCGCCAGCAGCCAGGGACAGGGTCCTGATACGCAGTATTTT
CASSQGQGPDTQYF
>TRBV27|TRBD1|TRBJ1-6|once
TGTGCCAGCAGCCGGACAGGGATTAAAGACGTCCATATTGGTTCACCCCTCCACTTT
CASSRTGIKDVHIGSPLHF
>TRBV6-6|.|TRBJ1-5|once
TGTGCCAGCAGTTCCTCGGGAGGCTATCAGCCCCAGCATTTT
CASSSSGGYQPQHF
>TRBV7-9|TRBD1|TRBJ2-7|.
TGTGCCAGCAGCTTCCAAGGACAGGGGAGCTACGAGCAGTACTTC
CASSFQGQGSYEQYF
>TRBV7-2|TRBD2|TRBJ2-1|.
TGTGCCAGCAGCTTAGTAGCGGGGATCTACAATGAGCAGTTCTTC
CASSLVAGIYNEQFF
>TRBV7-6|TRBD2|TRBJ2-7|.
TGTGCCAGCAGCTTAGAGCTAGCGGGAGGGCAGTACTTC
CASSLELAGGQYF
>TRBV2|.|TRBJ2-3|.
TGTGCCAGCAGCGCTGGAGGGCCTCCTTTCACAGATACGCAGTATTTT
CASSAGGPPFTDTQYF
>TRBV6-5|.|TRBJ1-5|.
TGTGCCAGCTGTTTGGTACAGGGTTCTGGGGATCAGCCCCAGCATTTT
CASCLVQGSGDQPQHF
>TRBV29-1|.|TRBJ2-7|.
TGCAGCGTTTTTGACTTCCGTCGGGGGAGCGAGCAGTACTTC
CSVFDFRRGSEQYF
>TRBV7-6|.|TRBJ1-1|.
TGTGCCAGCAGCTTAGCGAGGAACACTGAAGCTTTCTTT
CASSLARNTEAFF
>TRBV2|TRBD2|TRBJ2-5|.
TGTGCCAGCAGAGCTTCCGGGACTAGCTTTTACCAGTACTTC
CASRASGTSFYQYF
>TRBV13|TRBD1|TRBJ2-7|.
TGTGCCAGCAGCCTCCCGGGACAGGGGAGAGAGCAGTACTTC
CASSLPGQGREQYF
>TRBV11-2|.|TRBJ2-5|.
TGTGCCAGCAGTTCCTGGAGGGAACAAGAGACCCAGTACTTC
CASSSWREQETQYF
>TRBV6-6|.|TRBJ1-2|once
TGTGCCAGCAGTTACACCCAGACTGCCAACTATGGCTACACCTTC
CASSYTQTANYGYTF
>TRBV11-1|.|TRBJ1-1|.
TGTGCCAGCAGCTTAGACGGGAACACTGAAGCTTTCTTT
CASSLDGNTEAFF
>TRBV18|.|TRBJ2-1|.
TGTGCCAGCTCACCTTCGGCCGACGGTCCAGGCTACAATGAGCAGTTCTTC
CASSPSADGPGYNEQFF